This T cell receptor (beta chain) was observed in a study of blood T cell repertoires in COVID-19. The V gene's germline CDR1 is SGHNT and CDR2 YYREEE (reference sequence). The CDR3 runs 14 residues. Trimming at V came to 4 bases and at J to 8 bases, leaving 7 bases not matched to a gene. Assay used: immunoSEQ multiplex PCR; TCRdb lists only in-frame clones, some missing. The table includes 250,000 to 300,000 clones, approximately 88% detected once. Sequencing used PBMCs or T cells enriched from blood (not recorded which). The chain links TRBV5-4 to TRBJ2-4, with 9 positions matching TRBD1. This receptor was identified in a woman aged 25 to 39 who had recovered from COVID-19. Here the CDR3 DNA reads TGTGCCAGCAGCACACGGACAGGGGATGACATTCAGTACTTC. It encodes CASSTRTGDDIQYF.